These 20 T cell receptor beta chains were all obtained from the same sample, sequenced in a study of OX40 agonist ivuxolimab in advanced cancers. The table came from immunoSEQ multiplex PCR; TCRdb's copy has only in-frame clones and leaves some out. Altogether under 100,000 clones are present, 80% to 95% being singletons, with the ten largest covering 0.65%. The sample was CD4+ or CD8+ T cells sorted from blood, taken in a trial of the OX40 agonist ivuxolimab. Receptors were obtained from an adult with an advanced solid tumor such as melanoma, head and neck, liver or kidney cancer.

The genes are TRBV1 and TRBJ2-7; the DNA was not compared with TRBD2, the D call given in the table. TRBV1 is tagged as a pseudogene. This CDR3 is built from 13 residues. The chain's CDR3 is CTSSPLSSYEQYF. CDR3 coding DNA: TGCACCAGCAGCCCCCTGAGCTCCTACGAGCAGTACTTC.

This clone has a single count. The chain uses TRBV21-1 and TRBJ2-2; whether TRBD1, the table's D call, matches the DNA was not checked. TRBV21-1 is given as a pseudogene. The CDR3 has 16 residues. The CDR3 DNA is TGTGCCAGCAGCACGACGGGACAGCCAGACACCGGGGAGCTGTTTTTT. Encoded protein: CASSTTGQPDTGELFF.

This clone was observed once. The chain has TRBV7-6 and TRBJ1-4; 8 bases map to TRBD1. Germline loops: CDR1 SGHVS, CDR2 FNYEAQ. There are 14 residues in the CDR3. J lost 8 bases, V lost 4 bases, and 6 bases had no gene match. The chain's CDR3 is CASSSRGHGEKLFF. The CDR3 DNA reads TGTGCCAGCAGCTCCAGGGGGCATGGGGAAAAACTGTTTTTT. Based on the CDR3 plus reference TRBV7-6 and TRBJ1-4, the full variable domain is GAGVSQSPRYKVTKRGQDVALRCDPISGHVSLYWYRQALGQGPEFLTYFNYEAQQDKSGLPNDRFSAERPEGSISTLTIQRTEQRDSAMYRCASSSRGHGEKLFFGSGTQLSVL.

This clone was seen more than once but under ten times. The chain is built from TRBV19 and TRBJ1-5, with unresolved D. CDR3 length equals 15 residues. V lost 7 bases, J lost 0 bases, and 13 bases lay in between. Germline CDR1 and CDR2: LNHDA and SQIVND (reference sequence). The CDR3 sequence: CASTKAVYSNQPQHF. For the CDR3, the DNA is TGTGCCAGTACAAAGGCTGTTTATAGCAATCAGCCCCAGCATTTT.

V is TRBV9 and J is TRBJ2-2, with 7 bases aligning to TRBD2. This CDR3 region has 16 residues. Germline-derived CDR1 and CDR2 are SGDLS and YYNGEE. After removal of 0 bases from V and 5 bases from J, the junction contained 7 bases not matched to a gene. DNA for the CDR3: TGTGCCAGCAGCGTAGGGGCGGAAGCGGGGACCGGGGAGCTGTTTTTT. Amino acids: CASSVGAEAGTGELFF.

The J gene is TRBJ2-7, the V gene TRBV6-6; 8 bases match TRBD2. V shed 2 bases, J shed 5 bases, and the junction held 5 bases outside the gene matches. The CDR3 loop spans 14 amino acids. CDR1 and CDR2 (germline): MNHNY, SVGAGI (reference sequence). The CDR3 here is CASSYESGSHEQYF. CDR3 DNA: TGTGCCAGCAGTTACGAAAGCGGGAGCCACGAGCAGTACTTC.

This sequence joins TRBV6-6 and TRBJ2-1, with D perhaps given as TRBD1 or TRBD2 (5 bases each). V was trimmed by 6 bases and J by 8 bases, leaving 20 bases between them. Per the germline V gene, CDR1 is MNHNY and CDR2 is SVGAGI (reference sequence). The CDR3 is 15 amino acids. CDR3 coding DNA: TGTGCCAGCAGAGACCGGGACCGGGCGAGCGATGAGCAGTTCTTC. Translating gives CASRDRDRASDEQFF.

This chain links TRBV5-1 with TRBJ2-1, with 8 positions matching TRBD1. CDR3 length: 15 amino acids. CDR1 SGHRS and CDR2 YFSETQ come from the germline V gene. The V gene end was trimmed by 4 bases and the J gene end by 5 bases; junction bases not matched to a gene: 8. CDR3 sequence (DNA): TGCGCCAGCAGCCTCCTGACAGGGGCTGACAATGAGCAGTTCTTC. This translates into CASSLLTGADNEQFF.

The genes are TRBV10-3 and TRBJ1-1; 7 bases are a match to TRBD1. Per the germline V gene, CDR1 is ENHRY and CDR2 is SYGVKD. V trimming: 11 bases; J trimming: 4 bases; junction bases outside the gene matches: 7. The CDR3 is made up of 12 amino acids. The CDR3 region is CASTGSRTEAFF. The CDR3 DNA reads TGTGCCTCGACAGGGTCGCGCACTGAAGCTTTCTTT.

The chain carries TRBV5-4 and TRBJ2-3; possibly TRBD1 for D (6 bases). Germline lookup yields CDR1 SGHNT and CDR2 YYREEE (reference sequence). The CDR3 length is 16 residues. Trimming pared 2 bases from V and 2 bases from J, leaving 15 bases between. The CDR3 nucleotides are TGTGCCAGCAGCTTAAGTCTACAGGGACACACAGATACGCAGTATTTT. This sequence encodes CASSLSLQGHTDTQYF.

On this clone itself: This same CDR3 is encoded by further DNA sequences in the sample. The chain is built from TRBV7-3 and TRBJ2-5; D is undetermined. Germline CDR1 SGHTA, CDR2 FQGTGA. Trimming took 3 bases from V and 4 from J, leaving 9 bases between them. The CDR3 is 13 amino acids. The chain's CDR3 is CASSLERGETQYF. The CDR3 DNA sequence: TGTGCCAGCAGCTTGGAGCGCGGAGAGACCCAGTACTTC.

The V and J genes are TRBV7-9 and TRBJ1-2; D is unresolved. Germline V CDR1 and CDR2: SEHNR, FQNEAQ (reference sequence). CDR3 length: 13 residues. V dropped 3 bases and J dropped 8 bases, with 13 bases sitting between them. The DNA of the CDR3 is TGTGCCAGCAGCTTTGGGGAGGGTGGAGGCTACACCTTC. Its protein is CASSFGEGGGYTF. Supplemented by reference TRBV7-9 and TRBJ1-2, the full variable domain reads DTGVSQNPRHKITKRGQNVTFRCDPISEHNRLYWYRQTLGQGPEFLTYFQNEAQLEKSRLLSDRFSAERPKGSFSTLEIQRTEQGDSAMYLCASSFGEGGGYTFGSGTRLTVV.

The CDR3 protein is CAISPTSGQETQYF. The CDR3 bases are TGTGCCATCAGCCCGACTAGCGGGCAAGAGACCCAGTACTTC. The chain employs TRBV10-3 and TRBJ2-5; 10 nucleotides match TRBD2. V shed 6 bases and J 2 bases; nucleotides not matched to a gene: 3. Germline V CDR1 and CDR2: ENHRY, SYGVKD. The CDR3 contains 14 residues.

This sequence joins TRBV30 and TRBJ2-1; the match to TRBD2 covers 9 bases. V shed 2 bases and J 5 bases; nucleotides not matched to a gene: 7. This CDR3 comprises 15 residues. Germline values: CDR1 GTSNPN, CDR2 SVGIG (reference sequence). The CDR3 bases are TGTGCCTGGAGTCGGGGGGCGGGAGGGCACAATGAGCAGTTCTTC. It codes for CAWSRGAGGHNEQFF.

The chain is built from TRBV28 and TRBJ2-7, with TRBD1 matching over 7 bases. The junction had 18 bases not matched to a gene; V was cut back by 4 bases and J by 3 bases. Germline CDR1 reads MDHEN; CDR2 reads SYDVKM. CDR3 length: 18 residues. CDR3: CASSSRIQKGALFYEQYF. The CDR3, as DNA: TGTGCCAGCAGTTCCCGAATACAAAAGGGGGCGCTTTTCTACGAGCAGTACTTC. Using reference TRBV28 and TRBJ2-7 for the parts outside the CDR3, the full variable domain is DVKVTQSSRYLVKRTGEKVFLECVQDMDHENMFWYRQDPGLGLRLIYFSYDVKMKEKGDIPEGYSVSREKKERFSLILESASTNQTSMYLCASSSRIQKGALFYEQYFGPGTRLTVT.

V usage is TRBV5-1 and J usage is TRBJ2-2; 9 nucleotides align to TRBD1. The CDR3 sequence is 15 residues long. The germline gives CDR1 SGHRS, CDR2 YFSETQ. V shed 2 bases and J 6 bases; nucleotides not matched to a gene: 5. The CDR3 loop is CASSFSGQGPGELFF. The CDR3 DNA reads TGCGCCAGCAGCTTCTCGGGACAGGGTCCCGGGGAGCTGTTTTTT.

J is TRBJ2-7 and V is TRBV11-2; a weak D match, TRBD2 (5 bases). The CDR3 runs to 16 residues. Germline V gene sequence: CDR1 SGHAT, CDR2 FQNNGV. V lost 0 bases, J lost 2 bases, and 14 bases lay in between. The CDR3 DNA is TGTGCCAGCAGCTTAGATGGCCCTCGAGGGACCTACGAGCAGTACTTC. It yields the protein CASSLDGPRGTYEQYF. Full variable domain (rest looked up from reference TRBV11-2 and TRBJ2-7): EAGVAQSPRYKIIEKRQSVAFWCNPISGHATLYWYQQILGQGPKLLIQFQNNGVVDDSQLPKDRFSAERLKGVDSTLKIQPAKLEDSAVYLCASSLDGPRGTYEQYFGPGTRLTVT.

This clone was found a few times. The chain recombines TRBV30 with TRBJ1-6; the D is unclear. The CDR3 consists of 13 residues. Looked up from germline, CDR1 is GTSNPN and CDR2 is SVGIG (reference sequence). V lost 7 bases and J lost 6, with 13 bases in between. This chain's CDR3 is CASEGTGNSPLHF. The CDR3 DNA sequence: TGTGCCTCGGAAGGCACGGGTAATTCACCCCTCCACTTT. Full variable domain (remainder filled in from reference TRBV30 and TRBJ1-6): SQTIHQWPATLVQPVGSPLSLECTVEGTSNPNLYWYRQAAGRGLQLLFYSVGIGQISSEVPQNLSASRPQDRQFILSSKKLLLSDSGFYLCASEGTGNSPLHFGNGTRLTVT.

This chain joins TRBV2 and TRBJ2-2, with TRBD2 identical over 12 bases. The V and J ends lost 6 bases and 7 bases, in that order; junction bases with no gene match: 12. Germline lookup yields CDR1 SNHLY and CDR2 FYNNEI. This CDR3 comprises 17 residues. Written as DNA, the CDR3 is TGTGCCAGCAGCGCAGGGGCTAGCGGGAGGGCCGTCGGGGAGCTGTTTTTT. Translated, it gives CASSAGASGRAVGELFF.

CDR3 sequence (DNA): TGCGCCAGCAGCCAAGATGTACTTACACCCTACAATGAGCAGTTCTTC. Its translation: CASSQDVLTPYNEQFF. The chain uses TRBV4-1 and TRBJ2-1; D not resolved. Trimming cost V 0 bases and J 2 bases, with 11 bases left between them. This CDR3 has 16 residues. Looked up from germline, CDR1 is MGHRA and CDR2 is YSYEKL.